The T cell receptor (beta chain) described here comes from a study of blood T cell repertoires in COVID-19 (dated by TCRdb to 2020 to 2022). Some background on the complete study: Collaborator samples came from the United States, Italy and Spain and covered acute and convalescent phases of COVID-19. The samples were drawn from the first 160 participants of the ongoing ImmuneRACE study and from 1,254 subjects provided by 6 global collaborators. Where available, HLA class I and class II types were taken from metadata supplied by the sample provider and were not determined by assay-based typing. Subjects who had been exposed to COVID-19, were actively infected with it, or had recovered from it provided the deeply sampled blood TCRbeta repertoires that made up the dataset. The repertoires were made available in a free public database intended to serve as a resource for research on the immune response to SARS-CoV-2. A de-identified subject ID, COVID-19 status, age in years and sex were almost always included in the sample metadata. The material from the prospective study consisted of cDNA or gDNA derived from T cells, B-cell-depleted T cells, or PBMCs. Study-wide findings and limitations: How much clinical and demographic metadata was included differed by source and by participant, and the metadata was provided uncurated.

TCRbeta CDR3 regions were amplified from genomic DNA by means of the immunoSEQ Assay, a bias-controlled multiplex PCR. The source study handled its data this way. The number of nucleated cells in each sample was estimated by amplification of reference gene primers within the assay. To quantify the absolute abundance of each unique TCRbeta CDR3 rearrangement, sequence reads were collapsed and filtered. Productive Simpson clonality was computed per sample as the square root of Simpson's diversity index over productive rearrangements. TCRdb holds this immuneACCESS table with in-frame rearrangements only. Some clones are missing; in checked studies, unresolved V genes explain under half, and the rest has no known cause. Clonal size and the V and J genes are those of that table, whereas D and trimming came from the DNA. In all, the sample holds under 150,000 clones, and approximately 80% of those were seen once. Over 7.5% of the sample goes to the ten largest clones.

V is reduced by 2 bases and J by 1 base, leaving a spacing of 9 bases between them. Including cysteine and phenylalanine, the CDR3 has 15 amino acids. Just the 45-base CDR3 DNA is kept, in frame starting at base 1. Taken from the germline V gene, the CDR1 and CDR2 loops are KGHSH and LQKENI. The collaborating institutions used their own protocols to collect whole blood in K2EDTA tubes. For TCRbeta analysis, collaborators shipped samples as frozen whole blood, isolated PBMCs, or DNA extracted from either of those sample types. As regards this clone: No cognate antigen has been identified for it. Per-nucleotide qualities are absent, and no much larger clonotype sits a single base away.

The sequence links TRBV18 to TRBJ1-5; too little of a D gene remains to name it. What was sequenced was peripheral blood. The source is a woman at least 80 years old in a cohort sampled during active or convalescent COVID-19. In nucleotide form, the sequence is TGTGCCAGCTCACCAAGCTTGAACAGCAATCAGCCCCAGCATTTT. Translated, it gives CASSPSLNSNQPQHF.